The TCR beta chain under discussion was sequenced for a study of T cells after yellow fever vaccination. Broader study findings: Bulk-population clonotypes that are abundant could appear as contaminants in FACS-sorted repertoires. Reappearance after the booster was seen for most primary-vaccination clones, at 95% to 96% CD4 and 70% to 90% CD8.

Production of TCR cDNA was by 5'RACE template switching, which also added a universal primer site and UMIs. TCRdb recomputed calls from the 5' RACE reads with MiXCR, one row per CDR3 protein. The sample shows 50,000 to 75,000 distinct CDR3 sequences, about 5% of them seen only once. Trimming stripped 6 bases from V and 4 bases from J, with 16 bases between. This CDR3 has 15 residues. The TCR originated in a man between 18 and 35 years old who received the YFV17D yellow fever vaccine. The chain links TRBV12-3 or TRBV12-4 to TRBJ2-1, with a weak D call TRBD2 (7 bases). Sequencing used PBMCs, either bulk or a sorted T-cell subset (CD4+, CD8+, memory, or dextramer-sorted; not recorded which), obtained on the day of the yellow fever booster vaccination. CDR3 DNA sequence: TGTGCCAGCAGGAGGGGGGGGCCCGCTTACAATGAGCAGTTCTTC. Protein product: CASRRGGPAYNEQFF.